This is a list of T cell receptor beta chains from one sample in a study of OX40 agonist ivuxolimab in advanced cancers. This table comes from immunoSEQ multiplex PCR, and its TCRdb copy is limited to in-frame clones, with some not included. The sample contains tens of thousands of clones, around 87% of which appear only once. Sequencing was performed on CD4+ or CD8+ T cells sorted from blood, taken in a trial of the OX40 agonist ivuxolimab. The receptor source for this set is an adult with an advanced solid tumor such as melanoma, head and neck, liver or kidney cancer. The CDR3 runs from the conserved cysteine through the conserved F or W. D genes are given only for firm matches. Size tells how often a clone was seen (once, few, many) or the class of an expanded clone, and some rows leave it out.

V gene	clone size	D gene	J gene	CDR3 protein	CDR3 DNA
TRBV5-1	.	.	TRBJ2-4	CASSLVPGRGENIQYF	TGCGCCAGCAGCTTGGTGCCAGGGAGAGGGGAAAACATTCAGTACTTC
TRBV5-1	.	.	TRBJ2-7	CASSLVVAGSYEQYF	TGCGCCAGCAGCTTGGTAGTAGCTGGGTCCTACGAGCAGTACTTC
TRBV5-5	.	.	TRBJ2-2	CASSFGGGNTGELFF	TGTGCCAGCAGCTTCGGCGGAGGTAACACCGGGGAGCTGTTTTTT
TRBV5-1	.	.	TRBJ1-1	CASSLGRQTETEAFF	TGCGCCAGCAGCTTAGGGAGGCAAACAGAGACTGAAGCTTTCTTT
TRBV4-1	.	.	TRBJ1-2	CASSQALANYGYTF	TGCGCCAGCAGCCAGGCCCTAGCTAACTATGGCTACACCTTC
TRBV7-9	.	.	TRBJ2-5	CASSPHLALQETQYF	TGTGCCAGCAGCCCCCACCTAGCCCTCCAAGAGACCCAGTACTTC
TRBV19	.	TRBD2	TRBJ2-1	CASSPFSLGTSGYNEQFF	TGTGCCAGTAGTCCTTTCAGCCTAGGGACTAGCGGTTACAATGAGCAGTTCTTC
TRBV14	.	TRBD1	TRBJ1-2	CASSPPGQGNVFHYGYTF	TGTGCCAGCAGCCCGCCGGGACAGGGGAATGTTTTCCACTATGGCTACACCTTC
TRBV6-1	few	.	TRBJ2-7	CASMIKGVMYEQYF	TGTGCCAGCATGATTAAAGGGGTGATGTACGAGCAGTACTTC
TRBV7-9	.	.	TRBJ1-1	CASSLAREAFF	TGTGCCAGCAGCTTAGCCAGAGAAGCTTTCTTT
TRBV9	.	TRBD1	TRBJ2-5	CASSVLEGAQETQYF	TGTGCCAGCAGCGTATTAGAGGGGGCCCAAGAGACCCAGTACTTC
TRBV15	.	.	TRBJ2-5	CATSRAQGIETQYF	TGTGCCACCAGCAGAGCACAAGGGATTGAGACCCAGTACTTC
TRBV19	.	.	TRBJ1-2	CASSGPQDGYTF	TGTGCCAGTAGTGGACCCCAGGACGGCTACACCTTC
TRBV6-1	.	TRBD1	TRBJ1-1	CASTLGEGALTEAFF	TGTGCCAGTACACTCGGCGAGGGGGCGCTCACTGAAGCTTTCTTT
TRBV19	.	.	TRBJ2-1	CASLPTGSYNEQFF	TGTGCCAGCCTACCTACGGGCTCCTACAATGAGCAGTTCTTC
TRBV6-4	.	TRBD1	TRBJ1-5	CARPGQGYSNQPQHF	TGTGCCAGACCGGGACAGGGTTATAGCAATCAGCCCCAGCATTTT
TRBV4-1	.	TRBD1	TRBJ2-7	CASSQDPAGGYEQYF	TGTGCCAGCAGCCAAGACCCGGCAGGGGGCTACGAGCAGTACTTC
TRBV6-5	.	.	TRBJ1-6	CASSYEGRDSPLHF	TGTGCCAGCAGTTATGAGGGTAGAGATTCACCCCTCCACTTT
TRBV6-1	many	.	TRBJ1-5	CASTLRSKDQPQHF	TGTGCCAGCACGTTGAGATCTAAAGATCAGCCCCAGCATTTT
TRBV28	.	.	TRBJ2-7	CASSFARDGNYEQYF	TGTGCCAGCAGTTTTGCCCGGGACGGCAACTACGAGCAGTACTTC
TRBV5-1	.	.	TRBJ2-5	CASSSRTRGETQYF	TGCGCCAGCAGCTCCCGGACTCGAGGGGAGACCCAGTACTTC
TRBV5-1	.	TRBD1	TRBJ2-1	CASSLTGGVSNEQFF	TGCGCCAGCAGCCTAACAGGGGGAGTATCCAATGAGCAGTTCTTC
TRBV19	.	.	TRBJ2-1	CASSPSRGGWDNEQFF	TGTGCCAGTAGTCCGTCGAGGGGAGGATGGGACAATGAGCAGTTCTTC
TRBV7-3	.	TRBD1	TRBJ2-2	CASSLKGQGGTGELFF	TGTGCCAGCAGCTTAAAAGGACAGGGGGGAACCGGGGAGCTGTTTTTT
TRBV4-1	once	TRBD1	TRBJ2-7	CASSQAPGGPYEQYF	TGCGCCAGCAGCCAAGCTCCAGGGGGACCCTACGAGCAGTACTTC
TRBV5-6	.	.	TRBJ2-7	CASSIQSYEQYF	TGTGCCAGCAGCATACAATCCTACGAGCAGTACTTC
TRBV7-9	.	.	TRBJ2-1	CASSLGVSSYNEQFF	TGTGCCAGCAGCTTAGGGGTGAGCTCCTACAATGAGCAGTTCTTC
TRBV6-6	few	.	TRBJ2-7	CASSYSAGQSHEQYF	TGTGCCAGCAGTTACTCGGCGGGACAGAGTCACGAGCAGTACTTC
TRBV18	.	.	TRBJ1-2	CASSPVETYYGYTF	TGTGCCAGCTCACCGGTCGAGACTTACTATGGCTACACCTTC
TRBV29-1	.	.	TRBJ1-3	CSVGTASGNTIYF	TGCAGCGTTGGGACTGCCTCTGGAAACACCATATATTTT
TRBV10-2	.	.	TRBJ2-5	CASSEWRNRGPWETQYF	TGCGCCAGCAGTGAGTGGAGGAACCGAGGTCCATGGGAGACCCAGTACTTC
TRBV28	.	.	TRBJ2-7	CASSFREAGEREQYF	TGTGCCAGCAGTTTTCGAGAGGCAGGGGAGCGCGAGCAGTACTTC
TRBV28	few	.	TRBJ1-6	CASSSPWVSPLHF	TGTGCCAGCAGTTCCCCCTGGGTGTCACCCCTCCACTTT
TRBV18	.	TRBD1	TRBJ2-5	CASSPTGAQETQYF	TGTGCCAGCTCACCTACAGGGGCACAAGAGACCCAGTACTTC
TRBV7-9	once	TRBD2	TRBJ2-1	CASSPQTSAEQFF	TGTGCCAGCAGCCCCCAGACTAGCGCCGAGCAGTTCTTC
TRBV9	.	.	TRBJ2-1	CASSGRDDSYNEQFF	TGTGCCAGCAGCGGAAGGGATGACTCCTACAATGAGCAGTTCTTC
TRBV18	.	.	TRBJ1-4	CASSPPSEGDEKLFF	TGTGCCAGCTCACCACCGTCGGAGGGGGATGAAAAACTGTTTTTT
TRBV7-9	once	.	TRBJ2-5	CASSLSAGGETQYF	TGTGCCAGCAGCTTATCAGCAGGCGGGGAGACCCAGTACTTC
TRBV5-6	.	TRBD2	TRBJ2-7	CASSRTHATSGSPYEQYF	TGTGCCAGCAGCCGGACCCACGCTACTAGCGGGAGCCCCTACGAGCAGTACTTC
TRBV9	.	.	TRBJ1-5	CASSGNSGYQPQHF	TGTGCCAGCAGCGGTAACAGTGGGTATCAGCCCCAGCATTTT
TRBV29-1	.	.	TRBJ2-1	CSVVVSVGAEQFF	TGCAGCGTTGTTGTGTCCGTCGGCGCTGAGCAGTTCTTC
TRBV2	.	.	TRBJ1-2	CASMATENYGYTF	TGTGCCAGCATGGCGACGGAAAACTATGGCTACACCTTC
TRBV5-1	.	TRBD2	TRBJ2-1	CASSLSGTSSYNEQFF	TGCGCCAGCAGCTTATCCGGGACTAGCTCCTACAATGAGCAGTTCTTC